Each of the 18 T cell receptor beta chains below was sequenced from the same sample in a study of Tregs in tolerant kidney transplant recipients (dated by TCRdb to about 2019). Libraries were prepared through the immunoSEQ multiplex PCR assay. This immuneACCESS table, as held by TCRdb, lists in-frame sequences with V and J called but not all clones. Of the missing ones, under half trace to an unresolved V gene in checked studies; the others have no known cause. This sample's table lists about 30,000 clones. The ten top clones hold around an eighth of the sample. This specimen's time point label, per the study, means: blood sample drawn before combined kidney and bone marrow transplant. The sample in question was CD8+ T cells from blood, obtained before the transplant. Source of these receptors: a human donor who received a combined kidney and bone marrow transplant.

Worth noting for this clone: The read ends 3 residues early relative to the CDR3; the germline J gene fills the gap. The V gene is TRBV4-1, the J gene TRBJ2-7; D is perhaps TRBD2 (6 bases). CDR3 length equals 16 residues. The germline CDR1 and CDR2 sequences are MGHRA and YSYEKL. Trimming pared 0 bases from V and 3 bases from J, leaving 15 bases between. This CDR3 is CASSQEGADYYYEQYF. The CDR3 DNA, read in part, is TGCGCCAGCAGCCAAGAGGGTGCGGACTACTACTACGAG.

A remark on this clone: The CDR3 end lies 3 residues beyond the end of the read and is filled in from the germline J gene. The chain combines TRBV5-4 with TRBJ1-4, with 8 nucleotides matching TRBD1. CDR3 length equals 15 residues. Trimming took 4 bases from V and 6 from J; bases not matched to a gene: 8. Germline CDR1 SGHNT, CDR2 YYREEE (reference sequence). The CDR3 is CASSTTGGIDEKLFF. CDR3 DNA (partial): TGTGCCAGCAGCACAACAGGGGGGATAGATGAAAAA. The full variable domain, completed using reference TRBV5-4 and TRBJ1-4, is ETGVTQSPTHLIKTRGQQVTLRCSSQSGHNTVSWYQQALGQGPQFIFQYYREEENGRGNFPPRFSGLQFPNYSSELNVNALELDDSALYLCASSTTGGIDEKLFFGSGTQLSVL.

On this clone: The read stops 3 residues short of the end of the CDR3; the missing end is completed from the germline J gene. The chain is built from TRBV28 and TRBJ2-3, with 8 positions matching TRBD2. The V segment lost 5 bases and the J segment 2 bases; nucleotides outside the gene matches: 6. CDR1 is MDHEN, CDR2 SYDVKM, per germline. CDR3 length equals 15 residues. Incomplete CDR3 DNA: TGTGCCAGCAGTAGGGAGCGGGGGAACACAGATACG. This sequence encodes CASSRERGNTDT. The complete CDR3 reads CASSRERGNTDTQYF.

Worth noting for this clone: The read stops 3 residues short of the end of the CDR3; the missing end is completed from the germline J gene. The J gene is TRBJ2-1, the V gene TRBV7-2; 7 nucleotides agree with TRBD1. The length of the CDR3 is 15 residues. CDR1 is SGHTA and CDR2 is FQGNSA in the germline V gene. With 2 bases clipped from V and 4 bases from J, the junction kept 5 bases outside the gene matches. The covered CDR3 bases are TGTGCCAGCAGCTTATTAGGGGGACAGTACAATGAG. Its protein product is CASSLLGGQYNE. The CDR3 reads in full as CASSLLGGQYNEQFF.

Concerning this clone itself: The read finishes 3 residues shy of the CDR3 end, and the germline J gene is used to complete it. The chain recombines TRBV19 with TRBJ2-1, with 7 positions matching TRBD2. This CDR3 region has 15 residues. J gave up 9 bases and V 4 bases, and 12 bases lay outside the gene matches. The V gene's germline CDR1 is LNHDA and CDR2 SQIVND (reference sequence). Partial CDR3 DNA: TGTGCCAGTAGTACTCTGGTCGCGGGAGCGGTTGAG. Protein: CASSTLVAGAVE. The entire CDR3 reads CASSTLVAGAVEQFF. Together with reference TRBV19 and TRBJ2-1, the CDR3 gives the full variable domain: DGGITQSPKYLFRKEGQNVTLSCEQNLNHDAMYWYRQDPGQGLRLIYYSQIVNDFQKGDIAEGYSVSREKKESFPLTVTSAQKNPTAFYLCASSTLVAGAVEQFFGPGTRLTVL.

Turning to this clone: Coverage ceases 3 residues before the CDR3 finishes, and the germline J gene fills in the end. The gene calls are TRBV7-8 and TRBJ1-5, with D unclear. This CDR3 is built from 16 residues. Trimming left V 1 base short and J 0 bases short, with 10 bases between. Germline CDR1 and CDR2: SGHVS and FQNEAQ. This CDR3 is CASSLVEAYSNQPQHF. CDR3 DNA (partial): TGTGCCAGCAGCTTAGTAGAAGCATATAGCAATCAGCCC.

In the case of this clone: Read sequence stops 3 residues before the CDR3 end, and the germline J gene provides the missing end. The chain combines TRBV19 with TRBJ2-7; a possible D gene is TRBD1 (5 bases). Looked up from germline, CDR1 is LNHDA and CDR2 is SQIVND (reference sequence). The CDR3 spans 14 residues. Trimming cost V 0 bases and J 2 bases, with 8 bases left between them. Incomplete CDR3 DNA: TGTGCCAGTAGTATAGAGGGCAGGGCCTACGAG. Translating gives CASSIEGRAYE. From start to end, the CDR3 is CASSIEGRAYEQYF.

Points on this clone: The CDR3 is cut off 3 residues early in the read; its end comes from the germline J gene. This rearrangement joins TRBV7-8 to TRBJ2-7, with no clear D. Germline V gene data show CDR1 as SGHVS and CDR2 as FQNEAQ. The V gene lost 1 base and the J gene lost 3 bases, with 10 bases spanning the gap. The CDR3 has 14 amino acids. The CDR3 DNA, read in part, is TGTGCCAGCAGCTTAGTAGGGCCGCTCTACGAG. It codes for CASSLVGPLYE. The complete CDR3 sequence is CASSLVGPLYEQYF.

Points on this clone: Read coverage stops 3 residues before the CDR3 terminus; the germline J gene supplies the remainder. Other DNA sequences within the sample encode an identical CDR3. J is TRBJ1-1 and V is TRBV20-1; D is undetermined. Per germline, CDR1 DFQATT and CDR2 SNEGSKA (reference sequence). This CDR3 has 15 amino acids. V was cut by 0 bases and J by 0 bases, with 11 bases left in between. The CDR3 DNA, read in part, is TGCAGTGCTAGAGATCTTCGGGGAATGAACACTGAA. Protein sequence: CSARDLRGMNTE. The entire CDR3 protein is CSARDLRGMNTEAFF.

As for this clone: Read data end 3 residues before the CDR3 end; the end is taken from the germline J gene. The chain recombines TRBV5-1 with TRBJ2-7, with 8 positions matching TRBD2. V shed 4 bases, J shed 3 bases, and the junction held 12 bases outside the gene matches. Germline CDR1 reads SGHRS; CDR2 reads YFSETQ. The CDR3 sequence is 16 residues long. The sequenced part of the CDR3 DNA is TGCGCCAGCAGCATACCTACTAGCGGCATTTACTACGAG. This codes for CASSIPTSGIYYE. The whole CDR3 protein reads CASSIPTSGIYYEQYF.

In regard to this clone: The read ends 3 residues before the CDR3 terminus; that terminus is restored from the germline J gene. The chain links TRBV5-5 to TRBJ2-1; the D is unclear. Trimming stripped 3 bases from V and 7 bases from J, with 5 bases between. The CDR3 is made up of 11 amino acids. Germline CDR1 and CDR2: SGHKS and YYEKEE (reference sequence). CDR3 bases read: TGTGCCAGCAGCTCAGCGAATGAG. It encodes CASSSANE. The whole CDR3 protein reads CASSSANEQFF.

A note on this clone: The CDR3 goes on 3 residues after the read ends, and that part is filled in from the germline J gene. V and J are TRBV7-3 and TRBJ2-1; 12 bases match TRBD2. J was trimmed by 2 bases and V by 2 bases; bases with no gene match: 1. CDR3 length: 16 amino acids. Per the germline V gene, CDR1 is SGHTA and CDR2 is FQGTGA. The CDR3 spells CASSLGLAGTYNEQFF. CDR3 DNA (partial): TGTGCCAGCAGCTTAGGACTAGCGGGAACCTACAATGAG.

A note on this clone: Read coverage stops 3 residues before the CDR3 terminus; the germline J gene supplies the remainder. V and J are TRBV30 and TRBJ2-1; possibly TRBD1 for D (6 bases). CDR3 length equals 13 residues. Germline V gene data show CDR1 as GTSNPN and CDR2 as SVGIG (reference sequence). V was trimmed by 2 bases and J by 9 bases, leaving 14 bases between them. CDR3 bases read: TGTGCCTGGAGTTCCGGGACGACAGGTGAG. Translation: CAWSSGTTGE. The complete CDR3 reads CAWSSGTTGEQFF. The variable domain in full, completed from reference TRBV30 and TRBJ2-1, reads SQTIHQWPATLVQPVGSPLSLECTVEGTSNPNLYWYRQAAGRGLQLLFYSVGIGQISSEVPQNLSASRPQDRQFILSSKKLLLSDSGFYLCAWSSGTTGEQFFGPGTRLTVL.

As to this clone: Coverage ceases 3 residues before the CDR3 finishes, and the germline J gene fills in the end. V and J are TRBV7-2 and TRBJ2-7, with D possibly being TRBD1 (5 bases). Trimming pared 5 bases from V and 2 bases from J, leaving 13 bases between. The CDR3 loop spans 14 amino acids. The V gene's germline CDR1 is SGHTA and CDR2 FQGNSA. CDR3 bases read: TGTGCCAGCAGCGGGGTTGACAGACCCTACGAG. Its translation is CASSGVDRPYE. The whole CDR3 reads CASSGVDRPYEQYF.

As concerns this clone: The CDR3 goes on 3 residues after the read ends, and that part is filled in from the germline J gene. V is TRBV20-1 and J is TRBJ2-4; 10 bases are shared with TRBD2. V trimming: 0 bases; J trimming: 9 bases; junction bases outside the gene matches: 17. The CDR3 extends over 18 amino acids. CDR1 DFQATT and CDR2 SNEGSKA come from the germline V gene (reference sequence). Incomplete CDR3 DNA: TGCAGTGCTAGAGATGGGGGACCGGGACTAGCGCCGCCCCCCATT. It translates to CSARDGGPGLAPPPI. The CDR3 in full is CSARDGGPGLAPPPIQYF.

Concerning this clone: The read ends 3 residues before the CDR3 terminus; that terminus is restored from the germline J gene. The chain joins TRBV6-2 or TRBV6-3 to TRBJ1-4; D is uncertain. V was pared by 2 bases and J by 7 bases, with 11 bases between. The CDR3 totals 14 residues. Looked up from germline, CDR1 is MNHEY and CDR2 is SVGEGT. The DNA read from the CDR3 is TGTGCCAGCAGTTACGGCAGGCGACGTGAAAAA. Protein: CASSYGRRREK. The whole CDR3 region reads CASSYGRRREKLFF.

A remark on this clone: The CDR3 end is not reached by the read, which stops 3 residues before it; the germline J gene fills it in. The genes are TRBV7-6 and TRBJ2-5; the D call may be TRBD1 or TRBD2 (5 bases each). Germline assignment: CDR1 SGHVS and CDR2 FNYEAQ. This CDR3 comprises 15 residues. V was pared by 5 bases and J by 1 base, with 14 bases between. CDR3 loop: CASSPEGPFQETQYF. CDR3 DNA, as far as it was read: TGTGCCAGCAGCCCCGAGGGGCCCTTCCAAGAGACC.

This CDR3 is CASSMTSEGNEQFF. The covered CDR3 bases are TGTGCCAGTAGTATGACTAGCGAAGGGAATGAG. The genes are TRBV19 and TRBJ2-1, with 8 bases aligning to TRBD2. The read ends 3 residues shy of where the CDR3 ends; the end is completed using the germline J gene. V lost 3 bases to trimming and J lost 7 bases; unmatched junction nucleotides: 5. CDR3 length: 14 residues. Germline V gives CDR1 LNHDA, CDR2 SQIVND (reference sequence).